This is a list of T cell receptor beta chains from one sample in a study of T cells in localized non-small cell lung cancer. Produced via immunoSEQ multiplex PCR; TCRdb's table is partial and in-frame only. The profile covers 23,000 or so clones, with about nine tenths appearing a single time and 22% taken by the ten largest. The starting material was peripheral blood, obtained before any cancer treatment. These receptors were taken from a man between 40 and 70 years old with stage I squamous cell lung carcinoma. CDR3s include the opening cysteine and the closing phenylalanine or tryptophan. D genes are given only for firm matches. The size entry is marked missing in some rows and otherwise reads once, few, many or a size class.

clone_size j_call v_call d_call cdr3_aa cdr3_nt
. TRBJ1-2 TRBV4-1 . CASSLRTGGRGNYGYTF TGCGCCAGCAGCCTCAGAACGGGAGGACGAGGGAACTATGGCTACACCTTC
. TRBJ1-1 TRBV14 . CASSQDRMNTEAFF TGTGCCAGCAGCCAAGACAGGATGAACACTGAAGCTTTCTTT
. TRBJ2-1 TRBV10-1 TRBD2 CASSASGGYNEQFF TGCGCCAGCAGTGCTAGCGGGGGTTACAATGAGCAGTTCTTC
. TRBJ2-3 TRBV30 TRBD2 CAWSDEGLAFDTQYF TGTGCCTGGAGCGACGAAGGACTAGCGTTCGATACGCAGTATTTT
. TRBJ2-3 TRBV28 TRBD1 CASSTTGLSTDTQYF TGTGCCAGCAGTACGACAGGGCTCAGCACAGATACGCAGTATTTT
once TRBJ1-5 TRBV4-1 TRBD1 CASSPRDRGIRGGNQPQHF TGCGCCAGCAGCCCCCGGGACAGGGGGATTCGGGGAGGCAATCAGCCCCAGCATTTT
. TRBJ1-4 TRBV4-3 . CASSQGQALTYEKLFF TGCGCCAGCAGCCAAGGACAGGCATTAACCTACGAAAAACTGTTTTTT
. TRBJ1-5 TRBV27 TRBD1 CASRPGTVNQPQHF TGTGCCAGCAGGCCCGGGACAGTCAATCAGCCCCAGCATTTT
. TRBJ2-5 TRBV4-1 TRBD1 CASSPRGQGGLRQETQYF TGCGCCAGCAGCCCGAGAGGACAGGGGGGTTTGCGCCAAGAGACCCAGTACTTC
. TRBJ1-5 TRBV9 . CASGDQPQHF TGTGCCAGCGGAGATCAGCCCCAGCATTTT
. TRBJ1-5 TRBV5-1 . CASSPGPSNQPQHF TGCGCCAGCAGTCCAGGACCGAGCAATCAGCCCCAGCATTTT
. TRBJ2-1 TRBV6-4 . CASSDDRYNEQFF TGTGCCAGCAGTGACGACAGATACAATGAGCAGTTCTTC
. TRBJ2-7 TRBV28 TRBD1 CAILTGQGEQYF TGTGCCATACTGACAGGGCAAGGCGAGCAGTACTTC
. TRBJ1-2 TRBV19 TRBD1 CASSGTGGNGYTF TGTGCCAGTAGTGGTACAGGGGGCAATGGCTACACCTTC
once TRBJ2-3 TRBV5-8 TRBD1 CASSLGRTGWGDTQYF TGTGCCAGCAGCCTAGGGCGGACAGGGTGGGGAGATACGCAGTATTTT
. TRBJ1-2 TRBV2 . CASGLKSANYGYTF TGTGCCAGCGGTTTGAAGTCAGCTAACTATGGCTACACCTTC
. TRBJ2-5 TRBV7-2 . CASSLGGRGAQETQYF TGTGCCAGCAGCTTAGGGGGGCGGGGTGCCCAAGAGACCCAGTACTTC
. TRBJ2-1 TRBV9 . CASSSVGSYNEQFF TGTGCCAGCAGCTCCGTTGGGTCCTACAATGAGCAGTTCTTC
few TRBJ2-3 TRBV11-2 TRBD1 CASSFRTGISDTQYF TGTGCCAGCAGCTTCCGGACAGGGATATCAGATACGCAGTATTTT
. TRBJ2-7 TRBV5-1 . CASSTNPGQTYEQYF TGCGCCAGCAGCACCAATCCGGGACAAACTTACGAGCAGTACTTC
. TRBJ2-3 TRBV27 . CASSLSAADTQYF TGTGCCAGCAGTTTATCCGCCGCTGATACGCAGTATTTT
once TRBJ2-7 TRBV7-8 TRBD1 CASSQPGQKYEQYF TGTGCCAGCAGCCAACCGGGACAGAAGTACGAGCAGTACTTC
. TRBJ1-2 TRBV19 . CATQYGDGYTF TGTGCCACCCAGTATGGAGATGGCTACACCTTC
. TRBJ2-6 TRBV6-4 TRBD2 CASSAKGGHGANVLTF TGTGCCAGCAGTGCCAAGGGAGGGCATGGGGCCAACGTCCTGACTTTC
. TRBJ2-5 TRBV7-8 . CASSLGPQETQYF TGTGCCAGCAGCTTGGGACCGCAAGAGACCCAGTACTTC
. TRBJ2-3 TRBV27 . CASIKRRGLTVSYTDTQYF TGTGCCAGCATCAAAAGAAGGGGCCTGACAGTCAGCTACACAGATACGCAGTATTTT
. TRBJ1-2 TRBV7-9 . CASSLGGSNYGYTF TGTGCCAGCAGCTTAGGCGGCAGCAACTATGGCTACACCTTC
. TRBJ1-5 TRBV6-1 . CATNLKGSNQPQHF TGTGCCACCAACCTCAAGGGTAGCAATCAGCCCCAGCATTTT
. TRBJ1-3 TRBV5-1 . CASRGDLGENTIYF TGCGCCAGCAGAGGTGACCTCGGGGAAAACACCATATATTTT
. TRBJ2-3 TRBV27 TRBD2 CASSSPLAGVTDTQYF TGTGCCAGCAGTTCCCCACTAGCGGGGGTCACAGATACGCAGTATTTT
. TRBJ2-5 TRBV7-2 . CASSGRLETQYF TGTGCCAGCAGCGGCAGACTGGAGACCCAGTACTTC
. TRBJ1-6 TRBV4-3 . CASSPQTSSYNSPLHF TGCGCCAGCAGCCCCCAAACTAGCTCCTATAATTCACCCCTCCACTTT
. TRBJ1-1 TRBV28 . CASSRYGGNTEAFF TGTGCCAGCAGTCGATATGGGGGGAACACTGAAGCTTTCTTT
. TRBJ2-1 TRBV5-1 . CASSLGSSGYNEQFF TGCGCCAGCAGCCTTGGGAGTAGCGGATACAATGAGCAGTTCTTC
. TRBJ2-7 TRBV30 . CAWSSGLPSYEQYF TGTGCCTGGAGTTCGGGCCTACCCTCCTACGAGCAGTACTTC
. TRBJ1-5 TRBV15 . CATSRSPGGNQPQHF TGTGCCACCAGCAGATCCCCCGGTGGGAATCAGCCCCAGCATTTT
once TRBJ2-7 TRBV5-6 TRBD2 CASSFRTSLGYEQYF TGTGCCAGCAGCTTCAGGACTAGCCTGGGCTACGAGCAGTACTTC
few TRBJ2-1 TRBV2 . CASMPRRLEQFF TGTGCCAGCATGCCCCGTAGGTTGGAGCAGTTCTTC
. TRBJ2-5 TRBV9 . CASSVGYLQEAQYF TGTGCCAGCAGCGTAGGCTACCTCCAAGAGGCCCAGTACTTC
. TRBJ2-3 TRBV10-2 TRBD2 CASRSLAGGHLREDTQYF TGCGCCAGCAGGTCTCTAGCGGGGGGGCACCTGCGGGAGGATACGCAGTATTTT
. TRBJ2-7 TRBV27 . CASSLPGSYEQYF TGTGCCAGCAGTTTACCGGGTTCCTACGAGCAGTACTTC
. TRBJ1-5 TRBV19 . CASSSIYSNQPQHF TGTGCCAGTAGCTCAATATATAGCAATCAGCCCCAGCATTTT
. TRBJ1-2 TRBV6-5 . CASSYDGIYGYTF TGTGCCAGCAGTTACGACGGTATTTATGGCTACACCTTC
once TRBJ2-7 TRBV9 TRBD1 CASSAGTGGFYEQYF TGTGCCAGCAGCGCTGGGACAGGGGGGTTCTACGAGCAGTACTTC
once TRBJ2-1 TRBV28 . CASSFLRGSYNEQFF TGTGCCAGCAGTTTTCTGCGCGGGTCCTACAATGAGCAGTTCTTC
few TRBJ1-1 TRBV4-1 . CASSRTSVTEAFF TGCGCCAGCAGCCGCACGTCGGTGACCGAAGCTTTCTTT
. TRBJ1-5 TRBV6-5 . CASRGAGYQPQHF TGTGCCAGCCGAGGCGCAGGCTATCAGCCCCAGCATTTT
. TRBJ2-2 TRBV9 . CASSTGANTGELFF TGTGCCAGCAGCACGGGCGCGAACACCGGGGAGCTGTTTTTT
. TRBJ1-1 TRBV7-9 . CATAGNRDTEAFF TGTGCCACCGCAGGGAATCGGGACACTGAAGCTTTCTTT
. TRBJ1-6 TRBV27 . CASTVMWPGGNSPLHF TGTGCCAGCACCGTTATGTGGCCGGGCGGCAATTCACCCCTCCACTTT
. TRBJ2-6 TRBV5-4 . CASSLVGSGANVLTF TGTGCCAGCAGCTTGGTGGGTTCCGGGGCCAACGTCCTGACTTTC
. TRBJ1-2 TRBV7-3 . CASSPSGDILYGYTF TGTGCCAGCAGCCCATCCGGAGACATCCTCTATGGCTACACCTTC
. TRBJ2-1 TRBV5-5 . CASSPLRGGPSDEQFF TGTGCCAGCAGCCCCCTCAGGGGGGGGCCTTCCGATGAGCAGTTCTTC
. TRBJ1-2 TRBV30 TRBD1 CAWSVGQGDGYTF TGTGCCTGGAGTGTAGGACAGGGGGATGGCTACACCTTC
. TRBJ1-3 TRBV21-1 . CATSSRVGNTIYF TGTGCCACCTCGAGCCGGGTTGGAAACACCATATATTTT
. TRBJ1-5 TRBV6-6 . CASSPYRVHQPQHF TGTGCCAGCAGTCCCTACAGGGTTCATCAGCCCCAGCATTTT
. TRBJ1-2 TRBV28 TRBD1 CASSSPGQLYGYTF TGTGCCAGCAGTTCCCCGGGACAGCTCTATGGCTACACCTTC